The 12 T cell receptor beta chains listed next were all sequenced from one sample in a study of blood T cell repertoires in COVID-19. Profiling relied on immunoSEQ multiplex PCR, and the TCRdb table lists in-frame clones only, not all of them. The sample contains 150,000 to 200,000 clones, around 90% of which appear only once. The source material was peripheral blood. These TCRs come from a man in his 60s with acute or convalescent COVID-19.

V usage is TRBV18 and J usage is TRBJ1-3, with D hard to call. This CDR3 spans 16 amino acids. Germline CDR1 reads KGHSH; CDR2 reads LQKENI. V shed 0 bases and J shed 0 bases, with 9 bases lying between them. The CDR3 coding sequence is TGTGCCAGCTCACCACCAGCAGGACTCTCTGGAAACACCATATATTTT. Translated, it gives CASSPPAGLSGNTIYF.

This chain connects TRBV6-5 to TRBJ1-2; D might be TRBD1 (5 bases). Trimming pared 6 bases from V and 6 bases from J, leaving 14 bases between. The CDR3 runs 13 residues. Germline V gives CDR1 MNHEY, CDR2 SVGAGI. In DNA, the CDR3 is TGTGCCAGCAGAAGCCAGGGCGTTCATGGCTACACCTTC. Amino acids: CASRSQGVHGYTF.

DNA for the CDR3: TGTGCCAGCTCACCTGGGGGACAGGGAAACTATGGCTACACCTTC. It specifies CASSPGGQGNYGYTF. The V gene is TRBV18, the J gene TRBJ1-2; TRBD1 matches 9 bases. V shed 3 bases and J 2 bases; nucleotides not matched to a gene: 4. In germline, CDR1 is KGHSH, CDR2 LQKENI. The CDR3 spans 15 residues.

The rearrangement joins TRBV6-5 to TRBJ2-7, with 7 bases that match TRBD1. The CDR3 length is 13 residues. V was clipped by 5 bases and J by 3 bases; unmatched bases: 4. In germline, CDR1 is MNHEY, CDR2 SVGAGI. The CDR3 sequence: CASSSRDSYEQYF. CDR3 DNA sequence: TGTGCCAGCAGTAGCCGGGACAGCTACGAGCAGTACTTC.

The chain carries TRBV7-9 and TRBJ1-1; a weak D match, TRBD1 (6 bases). The CDR3 runs to 14 residues. Germline V lookup: CDR1 SEHNR, CDR2 FQNEAQ (reference sequence). Trimming left V 2 bases short and J 8 bases short, with 15 bases between. For the CDR3, the DNA is TGTGCCAGCAGCTTACAGGGGCGCCCCCCGGAAGCTTTCTTT. It translates to CASSLQGRPPEAFF.

This clone was counted many times. The chain joins TRBV28 to TRBJ1-5; TRBD1 might be the D (5 bases). The CDR3 is made up of 13 amino acids. The ends were cut back, 6 bases at V and 7 bases at J, with 13 bases in the middle. CDR1 is MDHEN, CDR2 SYDVKM, per germline. CDR3: CASRGLGAQPQHF. The CDR3 region has the DNA TGTGCCAGCAGAGGGCTAGGGGCCCAGCCCCAGCATTTT.

CDR3 nucleotides: TGTGCCAGCAGTGCCCGGACAGGGGACCTTTATAGCAATCAGCCCCAGCATTTT. It specifies CASSARTGDLYSNQPQHF. This chain joins TRBV6-1 and TRBJ1-5, with 9 nucleotides matching TRBD1. V was clipped by 4 bases and J by 0 bases; unmatched bases: 10. This CDR3 has 18 residues. The germline V gene has CDR1 MNHNS and CDR2 SASEGT.

The rearrangement joins TRBV7-2 to TRBJ1-4; D possibly corresponds to TRBD1 (5 bases). The CDR3 totals 14 residues. V lost 4 bases and J 7 bases, leaving 13 bases between the germline ends. Per germline, CDR1 SGHTA and CDR2 FQGNSA. CDR3: CASSWGYNGEKLFF. DNA of the CDR3: TGTGCCAGCAGCTGGGGCTACAACGGTGAAAAACTGTTTTTT. The entire variable domain, with the rest obtained from reference TRBV7-2 and TRBJ1-4, is as follows: GAGVSQSPSNKVTEKGKDVELRCDPISGHTALYWYRQSLGQGLEFLIYFQGNSAPDKSGLPSDRFSAERTGGSVSTLTIQRTQQEDSAVYLCASSWGYNGEKLFFGSGTQLSVL.

The rearrangement uses TRBV24-1 and TRBJ2-3; 8 bases map to TRBD1. Germline CDR1 is KGHDR and CDR2 is SFDVKD. Germline trimming cut 4 bases from V and 5 bases from J; bases unmatched to any gene: 7. The CDR3 is 15 residues long. The CDR3 DNA is TGTGCCACCAGTGACTCGGACAGGGTGGGAGATACGCAGTATTTT. Protein product: CATSDSDRVGDTQYF.

The V call is TRBV18, the J call TRBJ1-3; D possibly corresponds to TRBD1 (5 bases). Looked up from germline, CDR1 is KGHSH and CDR2 is LQKENI. Deletions cut 7 bases from V and 7 bases from J, with 11 bases between. The CDR3 spans 12 residues. The CDR3 loop is CASFTRGNTIYF. In nucleotides, the CDR3 is TGTGCCAGCTTCACCCGGGGGAACACCATATATTTT.

The chain links TRBV19 to TRBJ1-6; D is ambiguous. Germline V gene lookup returns CDR1 LNHDA and CDR2 SQIVND (reference sequence). Between the trimmed V and J ends, which lost 6 bases and 10 bases, there was a span of 16 bases. This CDR3 spans 14 amino acids. This CDR3 reads CASRVGREGSPLHF. The CDR3 nucleotides are TGTGCCAGTAGAGTTGGCAGAGAGGGCTCACCCCTCCACTTT.

The rearrangement joins TRBV5-1 to TRBJ2-2; 7 bases agree with TRBD1. Germline CDR1 reads SGHRS; CDR2 reads YFSETQ. Trimming removed 1 base from V and 1 base from J; junction bases left unmatched: 7. This CDR3 contains 17 residues. The CDR3 DNA sequence: TGCGCCAGCAGCTTGTTAGGGGGCAGGGGGAACACCGGGGAGCTGTTTTTT. This gives the protein CASSLLGGRGNTGELFF.